Described below is a single T cell receptor (beta chain) sequence and its context. Its specificity is unknown. This CDR3 spans 14 amino acids. Germline V lookup: CDR1 ENHRY, CDR2 SYGVKD. V was clipped by 7 bases and J by 2 bases, with 15 bases between them. This specimen comes from a study of shared clonotypes between healthy human individuals. Study results and limitations: Only a few donors were included, so the genetic and exposure-history diversity represented was limited. In the sorted subsets, rarefaction showed sequencing was incomplete despite large depth.

Profiled with immunoSEQ multiplex PCR; TCRdb holds only in-frame clones, not every one. The data show approximately 940,000 clones, less than 85% seen once. This sequence originates from a man younger than 35 in good health. The sample taken for sequencing was memory CD4+ T cells sorted from blood. The subset denotes: CD45RA-negative fraction. The rearrangement joins TRBV10-3 to TRBJ2-7; a weak D match, TRBD2 (5 bases). CDR3 sequence reads: CAIKGGPGPYEQYF. CDR3 DNA: TGTGCCATCAAGGGCGGGCCAGGACCCTACGAGCAGTACTTC.